A single sample is the source of the 14 T cell receptor beta chains below, sequenced in a study of T cell repertoires in cytomegalovirus infection. No cognate antigen is known for these TCRs. One entry per CDR3 protein results from TCRdb running MiXCR on the reads. In the table there are hundreds of thousands of distinct CDR3 sequences, 31% of which are singletons. Material: cultured CD8+ T cells from PBMCs, obtained from culture after CMV antigen stimulation. The receptor source for this set is a human donor in good health (CMV status not recorded). Some clones in this sample may be carry-over from other donors' samples.

This clonotype was seen a handful of times. The genes are TRBV15 and TRBJ2-3, with D perhaps being TRBD1 or TRBD2 (5 bases each). The CDR3 covers 14 residues. V dropped 1 base and J dropped 3 bases, with 8 bases sitting between them. The germline V gene has CDR1 LNHNV and CDR2 YYDKDF (reference sequence). The CDR3 reads CATSRGGSTDTQYF. CDR3 sequence (DNA): TGTGCCACCAGCAGAGGGGGGTCAACAGATACGCAGTATTTT.

The chain joins TRBV14 to TRBJ2-1; D is perhaps TRBD2 (6 bases). This CDR3 contains 14 residues. V gave up 1 base and J gave up 7 bases, with 11 bases separating them. Germline CDR1 and CDR2: SGHDN and FVKESK. The CDR3 region has the DNA TGTGCCAGCAGCCAAGGAGCGGGTAAGAATGAGCAGTTCTTC. It codes for CASSQGAGKNEQFF.

This clonotype has ten or more counts. The rearrangement uses TRBV27 and TRBJ2-5; D uncertain. CDR1 and CDR2 from the germline V gene are MNHEY and SMNVEV (reference sequence). This CDR3 has 10 residues. The germline V and J ends were trimmed by 8 bases and 4 bases, with 5 bases remaining between them. CDR3 DNA sequence: TGTGCCAGCGGTCGAGAGACCCAGTACTTC. Translating it yields CASGRETQYF.

The rearrangement joins TRBV6-8 to TRBJ1-6; TRBD1 aligns across 7 bases. With 0 bases clipped from V and 4 bases from J, the junction kept 6 bases outside the gene matches. Germline lookup yields CDR1 MNHGY and CDR2 SAAAGT. CDR3 length: 17 residues. CDR3 residues: CASSYSKTGFYNSPLHF. The CDR3 nucleotides read TGTGCCAGCAGTTACTCAAAGACAGGGTTTTATAATTCACCCCTCCACTTT.

This clonotype showed up just a few times. V and J are TRBV7-2 and TRBJ2-1; 10 bases are a match to TRBD1. CDR3 length: 15 residues. Looked up from germline, CDR1 is SGHTA and CDR2 is FQGNSA. With V trimmed by 5 bases and J by 8 bases, 9 bases remained unmatched. CDR3 nucleotides: TGTGCCAGCAGCAGGACAGGGGGAGTATTGGATGAGCAGTTCTTC. Translating it yields CASSRTGGVLDEQFF.

The CDR3 coding sequence is TGCAGTGCTAGACTAGCGGGGTATGATACGCAGTATTTT. Translating it yields CSARLAGYDTQYF. The chain is built from TRBV20-1 and TRBJ2-3; TRBD2 matches 9 bases. The CDR3 is 13 amino acids. The junction had 3 bases not matched to a gene; V was cut back by 2 bases and J by 6 bases. Germline CDR1 and CDR2: DFQATT and SNEGSKA (reference sequence).

This clonotype was picked up many times. J is TRBJ2-5 and V is TRBV12-3 or TRBV12-4; tentative D call: TRBD1 (6 bases). The CDR3 length is 15 residues. Trimming took off 7 bases at V and 1 base at J, with 16 bases between the two ends. CDR3 in amino acids: CASKLQGLFQETQYF. For the CDR3, the DNA is TGTGCCAGCAAACTCCAGGGGCTATTCCAAGAGACCCAGTACTTC.

In regard to this clonotype: A read error is likely, as this CDR3 ends without the conserved phenylalanine or tryptophan. The rearrangement links TRBV6-6 to TRBJ1-5, with a possible D match to TRBD1 (6 bases). Germline CDR1 MNHNY, CDR2 SVGAGI (reference sequence). V dropped 5 bases and J dropped 9 bases, with 14 bases sitting between them. There are 13 residues in the CDR3. The CDR3 reads CASSHRAPWPQHL. In nucleotides, the CDR3 is TGTGCCAGCAGTCACAGGGCCCCCTGGCCCCAGCATTTG.

The V gene is TRBV7-8, the J gene TRBJ2-5; 9 bases are shared with TRBD1. Germline V gives CDR1 SGHVS, CDR2 FQNEAQ. The CDR3 runs 15 residues. V lost 1 base to trimming and J lost 5 bases; unmatched junction nucleotides: 5. The chain's CDR3 is CASSLEPDRGETQYF. For the CDR3, the DNA is TGTGCCAGCAGCTTAGAACCGGACAGGGGTGAGACCCAGTACTTC.

There are a few counts of this clonotype. The chain joins TRBV27 to TRBJ2-6; D is uncertain. The germline CDR1 and CDR2 sequences are MNHEY and SMNVEV (reference sequence). CDR3 length: 16 residues. Between the trimmed V and J ends, which lost 6 bases and 4 bases, there was a span of 16 bases. The CDR3 DNA is TGTGCCAGCAGCTCCTTGACAAACACCGGGGCCAACGTCCTGACTTTC. It codes for CASSSLTNTGANVLTF. The whole variable domain, remainder taken from reference TRBV27 and TRBJ2-6, is EAQVTQNPRYLITVTGKKLTVTCSQNMNHEYMSWYRQDPGLGLRQIYYSMNVEVTDKGDVPEGYKVSRKEKRNFPLILESPSPNQTSLYFCASSSLTNTGANVLTFGAGSRLTVL.

A remark on this clonotype: The junction differs from germline at one of its ends, possibly a read error. The chain uses TRBV9 and TRBJ2-7; tentative D call: TRBD2 (6 bases). The CDR3 contains 14 residues. Germline V gene lookup returns CDR1 SGDLS and CDR2 YYNGEE. The CDR3 nucleotides read TGTGCCGGCAGCGTAGACGGGACTGGCTACGAGCAGTACTTC. It specifies CAGSVDGTGYEQYF.

The chain employs TRBV27 and TRBJ1-4; 8 nucleotides match TRBD1. The CDR3 is 15 residues long. CDR1 and CDR2 from the germline V gene are MNHEY and SMNVEV (reference sequence). V gave up 5 bases and J gave up 4 bases; unmatched junction bases: 6. CDR3 in amino acids: CASSRTGYSNEKLFF. The CDR3 DNA is TGTGCCAGCAGTAGGACAGGGTACAGTAATGAAAAACTGTTTTTT.

The chain links TRBV19 to TRBJ2-3; TRBD1 matches 8 bases. Losses at the gene ends were 8 bases for V and 6 bases for J; bases not matched to a gene: 7. The CDR3 spans 13 residues. CDR1 and CDR2 from the germline V gene are LNHDA and SQIVND (reference sequence). CDR3 nucleotides: TGTGCCAGTTATGACAGGGGTGTGGATACGCAGTATTTT. Translation gives CASYDRGVDTQYF.

The chain has TRBV5-1 and TRBJ2-1, with D maybe TRBD1 (6 bases). The CDR3 has 16 amino acids. The V gene lost 2 bases and the J gene lost 5 bases, with 17 bases spanning the gap. In germline, CDR1 is SGHRS, CDR2 YFSETQ. CDR3 protein: CASSLQGPGINNEQFF. The CDR3 region has the DNA TGCGCCAGCAGCTTACAGGGCCCCGGAATAAACAATGAGCAGTTCTTC. The variable domain in full, completed from reference TRBV5-1 and TRBJ2-1, reads KAGVTQTPRYLIKTRGQQVTLSCSPISGHRSVSWYQQTPGQGLQFLFEYFSETQRNKGNFPGRFSGRQFSNSRSEMNVSTLELGDSALYLCASSLQGPGINNEQFFGPGTRLTVL.